A selection of T cell receptor beta chains follows, all from one sample in a study of blood T cell repertoires in COVID-19. TCRdb's table, derived via immunoSEQ multiplex PCR, lists solely in-frame clones and lacks some. The sample has some 110,000 clones; roughly 80% are singletons. Sequencing was done on a sample of peripheral blood. The receptors stem from a woman older than 75 with acute or convalescent COVID-19. The CDR3 runs from the conserved cysteine through the conserved F or W. The D gene is left open where the match is weak.

D: NA
J: TRBJ1-4
V: TRBV2
CDR3: CASSYREGEKLFF

D: NA
J: TRBJ1-1
V: TRBV18
CDR3: CASSPAGLEAFF

D: TRBD2
J: TRBJ2-5
V: TRBV7-2
CDR3: CASSLAASGRARETQYF

D: TRBD1
J: TRBJ1-2
V: TRBV24-1
CDR3: CATSDSGQGESYGYTF

D: TRBD2
J: TRBJ2-1
V: TRBV19
CDR3: CASSIMAGGNYNEQFF

D: NA
J: TRBJ1-6
V: TRBV7-2
CDR3: CASRTQTRGSNSPLHF

D: NA
J: TRBJ2-6
V: TRBV5-1
CDR3: CASSLGTVVSGANVLTF

D: TRBD1
J: TRBJ1-6
V: TRBV7-9
CDR3: CASSLGRQGGNSPLHF

D: TRBD1
J: TRBJ1-6
V: TRBV5-4
CDR3: CASSAGQGNSPLHF

D: NA
J: TRBJ1-1
V: TRBV28
CDR3: CASSSPGGGRTEAFF